The entry that follows covers one T cell receptor beta chain sequence. This record belongs to a study of blood T cell repertoires in COVID-19. Those who participated ranged in age from about 18 to 89 years and resided in about 24 US areas. Cohorts were based on clinical histories the participants reported. What the recovered Cohort 3 donors had was two negative PCRs, clearance, or symptom resolution. Libraries were prepared by immunoSEQ multiplex PCR; TCRdb keeps only in-frame clonotypes and omits some of them. This sample has around 290,000 clones, with 80% to 95% found just once. J gave up 2 bases and V 4 bases, and 5 bases lay outside the gene matches. Germline lookup yields CDR1 SGHDT and CDR2 YYEEEE. This CDR3 has 16 amino acids.

Sequencing used PBMCs or T cells enriched from blood (not recorded which). The gene calls are TRBV5-6 and TRBJ2-1; 11 bases align to TRBD2. This TCR was recovered from a woman between 25 and 40 years old who had recovered from COVID-19. The CDR3 is CASSTPGLAAYNEQFF. The DNA for the CDR3 is TGTGCCAGCAGCACTCCGGGACTAGCGGCCTACAATGAGCAGTTCTTC.